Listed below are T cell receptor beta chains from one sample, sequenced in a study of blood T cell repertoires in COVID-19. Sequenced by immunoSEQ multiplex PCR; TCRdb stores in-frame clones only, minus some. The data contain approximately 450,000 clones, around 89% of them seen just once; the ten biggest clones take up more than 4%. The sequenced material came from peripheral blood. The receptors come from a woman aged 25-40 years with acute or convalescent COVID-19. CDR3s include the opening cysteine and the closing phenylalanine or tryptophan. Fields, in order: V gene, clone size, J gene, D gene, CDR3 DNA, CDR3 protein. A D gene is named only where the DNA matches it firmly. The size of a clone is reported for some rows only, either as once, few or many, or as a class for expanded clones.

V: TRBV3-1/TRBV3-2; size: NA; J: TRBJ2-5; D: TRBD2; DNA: TGTGCCAGCAGCAAGCGGGGGGCGGGAGAGACCCAGTACTTC; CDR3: CASSKRGAGETQYF
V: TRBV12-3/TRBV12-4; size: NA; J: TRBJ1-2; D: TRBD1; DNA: TGTGCCAGCAGTTACCTGACAGGGTATGGCTACACCTTC; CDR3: CASSYLTGYGYTF
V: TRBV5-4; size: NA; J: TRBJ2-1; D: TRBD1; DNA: TGTGCCAGCAGCGGTCACAGGGGGTTCAATGAGCAGTTCTTC; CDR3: CASSGHRGFNEQFF
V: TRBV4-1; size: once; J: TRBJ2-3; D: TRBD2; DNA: TGCGCCAGCAGCCAAGGACTAGCGGGGGCCGGTACGCAGTATTTT; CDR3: CASSQGLAGAGTQYF
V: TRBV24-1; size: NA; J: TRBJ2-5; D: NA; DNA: TGTGCCACCAGTGATCCCGCCGGGCCGGGGGAGACCCAGTACTTC; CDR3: CATSDPAGPGETQYF
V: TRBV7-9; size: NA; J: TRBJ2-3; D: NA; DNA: TGTGCCAGCAGCTTAGGCAGGTACACAGATACGCAGTATTTT; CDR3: CASSLGRYTDTQYF
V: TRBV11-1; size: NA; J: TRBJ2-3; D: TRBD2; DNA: TGTGCCAGCAGCGATAGCGGGGGGGGCACAGATACGCAGTATTTT; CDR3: CASSDSGGGTDTQYF
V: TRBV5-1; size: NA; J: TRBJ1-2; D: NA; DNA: TGCGCCAGCAGCTTGGTACAGGCCTCTCGAGAGTGGGGCTACACCTTC; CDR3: CASSLVQASREWGYTF
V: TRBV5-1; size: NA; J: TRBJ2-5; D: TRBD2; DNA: TGCGCCAGCAGCTGGGGACTAGCGGGGGAAGAGACCCAGTACTTC; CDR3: CASSWGLAGEETQYF
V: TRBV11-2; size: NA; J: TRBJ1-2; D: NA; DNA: TGTGCCAGCAGCTTAAATTACAGGATAAACTATGGCTACACCTTC; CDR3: CASSLNYRINYGYTF
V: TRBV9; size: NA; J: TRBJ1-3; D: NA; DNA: TGTGCCAGCAGCGTAGAGCTCCACAGTCGCTCTGGAAACACCATATATTTT; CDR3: CASSVELHSRSGNTIYF
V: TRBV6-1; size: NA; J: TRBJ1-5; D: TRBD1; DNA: TGTGCCAGCAGAGAGGACAGGGGAAATCAGCCCCAGCATTTT; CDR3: CASREDRGNQPQHF
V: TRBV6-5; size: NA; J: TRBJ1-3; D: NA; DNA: TGTGCCAGCAGCAGGGTTGCTGGAAACACCATATATTTT; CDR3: CASSRVAGNTIYF
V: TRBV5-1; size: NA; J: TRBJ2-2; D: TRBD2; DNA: TGCGCCAGCACCACTCAGGGAGGGACTGGCACCGGGGAGCTGTTTTTT; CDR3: CASTTQGGTGTGELFF
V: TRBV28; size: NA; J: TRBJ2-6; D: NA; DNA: TGTGCCAGCAGTGTAGGAGCATCTGGGGCCAACGTCCTGACTTTC; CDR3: CASSVGASGANVLTF
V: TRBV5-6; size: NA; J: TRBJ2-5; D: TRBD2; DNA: TGTGCCAGCAGCTTCGGTAGCGGGGGATCCCAGGAGACCCAGTACTTC; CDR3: CASSFGSGGSQETQYF
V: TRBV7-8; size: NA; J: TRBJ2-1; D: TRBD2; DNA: TGTGCCAGCAGCTTAGGACGGCGGGGGGCCACCTACAATGAGCAGTTCTTC; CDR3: CASSLGRRGATYNEQFF
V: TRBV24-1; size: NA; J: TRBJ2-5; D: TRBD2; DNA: TGTGCCACCAGTGACCTCGGCGGGAGAGAGACCCAGTACTTC; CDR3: CATSDLGGRETQYF
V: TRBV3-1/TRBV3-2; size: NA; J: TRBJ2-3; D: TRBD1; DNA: TGTGCCAGCAGCCAAGAAGGGGGCGTTACGCAGTATTTT; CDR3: CASSQEGGVTQYF
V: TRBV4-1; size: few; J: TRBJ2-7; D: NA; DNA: TGCGCCAGCAGCCAAGAAGTCAGGAACTCCTACGAGCAGTACTTC; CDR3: CASSQEVRNSYEQYF
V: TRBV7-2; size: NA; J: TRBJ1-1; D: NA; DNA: TGTGCCAGCAGCGCAGGGCGGAAGGGAGCTTTCTTT; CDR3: CASSAGRKGAFF
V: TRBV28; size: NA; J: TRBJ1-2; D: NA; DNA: TGTGCCAGCAGCCCCGGGCTTAGGGAGGCGTATGGCTACACCTTC; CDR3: CASSPGLREAYGYTF
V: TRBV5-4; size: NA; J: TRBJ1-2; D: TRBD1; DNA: TGTGCCAGCAGCTCGTCCGGGACAGGGGGACCTTATGGCTACACCTTC; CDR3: CASSSSGTGGPYGYTF
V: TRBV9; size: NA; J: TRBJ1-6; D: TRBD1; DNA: TGTGCCAGCAGCCCATTTTGGTCGGACAGGGATTGGGGATCACCCCTCCACTTT; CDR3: CASSPFWSDRDWGSPLHF
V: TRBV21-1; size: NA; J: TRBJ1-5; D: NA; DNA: TGTGCCAGCAGCCCGGACAGGGAAAAGAGCAATCAGCCCCAGCATTTT; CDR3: CASSPDREKSNQPQHF
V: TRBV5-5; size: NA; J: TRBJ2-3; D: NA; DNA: TGTGCCAGCAGCTCGACTTTTCGGTATATATCTAGCACAGATACGCAGTATTTT; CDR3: CASSSTFRYISSTDTQYF
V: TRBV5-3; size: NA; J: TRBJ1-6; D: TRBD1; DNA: TGTGCCAGAAGCTCGAACAGGGGCATGCCCTATAATTCACCCCTCCACTTT; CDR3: CARSSNRGMPYNSPLHF
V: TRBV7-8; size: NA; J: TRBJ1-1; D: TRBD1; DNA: TGTGCCAGCAGCTTAGGACAGGGCACTGAAGCTTTCTTT; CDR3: CASSLGQGTEAFF
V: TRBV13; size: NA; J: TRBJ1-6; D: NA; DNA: TGTGCCAGCAGCTTAAACACTAATTCACCCCTCCACTTT; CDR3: CASSLNTNSPLHF
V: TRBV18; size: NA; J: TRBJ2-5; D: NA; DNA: TGTGCCAGCTCACCCCGGGGAGAGGGAGAGACCCAGTACTTC; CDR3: CASSPRGEGETQYF
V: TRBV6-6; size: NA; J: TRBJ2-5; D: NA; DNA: TGTGCCAGCAGTTTCGGGTCCGAGACCCAGTACTTC; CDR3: CASSFGSETQYF
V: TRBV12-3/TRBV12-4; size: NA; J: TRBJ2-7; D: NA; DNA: TGTGCCAGCAGCCTGGGTCCTAGCACCGAGCAGTACTTC; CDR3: CASSLGPSTEQYF
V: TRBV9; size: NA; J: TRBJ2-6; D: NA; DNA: TGTGCCAGCAGCGTAGGTACAGCTAATGGGGCCAACGTCCTGACTTTC; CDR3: CASSVGTANGANVLTF
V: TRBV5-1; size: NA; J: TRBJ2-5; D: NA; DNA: TGCGCCAGCAGCTTGTCAGGGGAGAGGCAAGAGACCCAGTACTTC; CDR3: CASSLSGERQETQYF
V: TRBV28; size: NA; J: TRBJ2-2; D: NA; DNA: TGTGCCAGCAGTCTCAGGGGTCCCGGGGAGCTGTTTTTT; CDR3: CASSLRGPGELFF
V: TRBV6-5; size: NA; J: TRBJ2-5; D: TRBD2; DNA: TGTGCCAGCACTACGGGACTAGCGGTCCAAGAGACCCAGTACTTC; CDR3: CASTTGLAVQETQYF
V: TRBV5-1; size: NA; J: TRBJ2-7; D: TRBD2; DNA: TGCGCCAGCAGCCCCGGGACTAGCGGGGGGTTCGTTTACGAGCAGTACTTC; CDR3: CASSPGTSGGFVYEQYF
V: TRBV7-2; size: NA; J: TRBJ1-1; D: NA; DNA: TGTGCCAGCAGCTTGAGCAGGGCCACTGAAGCTTTCTTT; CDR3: CASSLSRATEAFF
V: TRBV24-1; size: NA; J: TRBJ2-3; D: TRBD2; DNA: TGTGCCACCAGTGACCCAACCGGACTAGCGGGGGCACTTAATACGCAGTATTTT; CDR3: CATSDPTGLAGALNTQYF
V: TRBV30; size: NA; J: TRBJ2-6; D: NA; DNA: TGTGCCTGGAGTATCACAGGGAGCTCTGGGGCCAACGTCCTGACTTTC; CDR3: CAWSITGSSGANVLTF
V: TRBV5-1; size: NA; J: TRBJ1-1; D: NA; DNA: TGCGCCAGCAGCCTGGGAGGTTTGGGTAACACTGAAGCTTTCTTT; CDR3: CASSLGGLGNTEAFF
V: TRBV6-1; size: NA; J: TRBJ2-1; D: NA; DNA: TGTGCCAGCAGTGATTCGTCCAGGGTCGGTGAGCAGTTCTTC; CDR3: CASSDSSRVGEQFF
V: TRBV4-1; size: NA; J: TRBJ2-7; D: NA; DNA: TGCGCCAGCAGCCAAGGGACAGCCGAGCAGTACTTC; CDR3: CASSQGTAEQYF
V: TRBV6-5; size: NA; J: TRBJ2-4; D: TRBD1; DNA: TGTGCCAGCAGGAAACCGACAGGGCCAGAAAACATTCAGTACTTC; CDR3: CASRKPTGPENIQYF
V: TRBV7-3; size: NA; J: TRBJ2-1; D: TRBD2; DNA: TGTGCCAGCAGCTCCCGACTAGCCCATGAGCAGTTCTTC; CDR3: CASSSRLAHEQFF
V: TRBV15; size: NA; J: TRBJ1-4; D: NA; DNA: TGTGCCACCATGACTGCAACTAATGAAAAACTGTTTTTT; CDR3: CATMTATNEKLFF
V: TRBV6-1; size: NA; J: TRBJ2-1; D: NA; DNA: TGTGCCAGCAGTGAAGGTCGGGGTAGCTCCTACAATGAGCAGTTCTTC; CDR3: CASSEGRGSSYNEQFF
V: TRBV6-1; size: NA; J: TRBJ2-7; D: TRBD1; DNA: TGTGCCAGCAGTACGGGACAGAGCTCCTACGAGCAGTACTTC; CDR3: CASSTGQSSYEQYF
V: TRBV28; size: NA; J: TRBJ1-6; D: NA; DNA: TGTGCCAGCACCCCTGGGGACATACCCTATAATTCACCCCTCCACTTT; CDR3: CASTPGDIPYNSPLHF
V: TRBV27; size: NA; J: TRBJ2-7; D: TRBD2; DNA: TGTGCCAGCAGTCTGACTAGCGGATACGAGCAGTACTTC; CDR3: CASSLTSGYEQYF
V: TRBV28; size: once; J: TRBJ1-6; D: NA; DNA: TGTGCCATCACGGACGGCAGGGCTTTCAATTCACCCCTCCACTTT; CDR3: CAITDGRAFNSPLHF
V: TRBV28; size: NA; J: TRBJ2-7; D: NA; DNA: TGTGCCAGCCGGGGGACGGGCTCCTACGAGCAGTACTTC; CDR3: CASRGTGSYEQYF
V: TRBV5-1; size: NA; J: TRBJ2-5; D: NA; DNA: TGCGCCAGCAGCGGGGGGACAGCGTACCAAGAGACCCAGTACTTC; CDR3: CASSGGTAYQETQYF
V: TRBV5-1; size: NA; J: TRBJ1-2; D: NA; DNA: TGCGCCAGCAGCTTGGATGTGGGACGGACTACTAACTATGGCTACACCTTC; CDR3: CASSLDVGRTTNYGYTF
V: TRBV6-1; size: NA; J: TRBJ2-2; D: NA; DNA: TGTGCCAGCAGTGAACGGTTGAACACCGGGGAGCTGTTTTTT; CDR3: CASSERLNTGELFF
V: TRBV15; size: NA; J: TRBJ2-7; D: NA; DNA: TGTGCCACCAGCTCCCCTGGGCAGGCGACCTACGAGCAGTACTTC; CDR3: CATSSPGQATYEQYF
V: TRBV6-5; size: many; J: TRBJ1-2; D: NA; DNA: TGTGCCAGCAGTAAGTTGGGGGCAGCTAACTATGGCTACACCTTC; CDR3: CASSKLGAANYGYTF
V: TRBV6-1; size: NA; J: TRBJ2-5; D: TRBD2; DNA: TGTGCCAGCAGTGTTAGGACTAGCGGGGGGCAAGAGACCCAGTACTTC; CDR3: CASSVRTSGGQETQYF